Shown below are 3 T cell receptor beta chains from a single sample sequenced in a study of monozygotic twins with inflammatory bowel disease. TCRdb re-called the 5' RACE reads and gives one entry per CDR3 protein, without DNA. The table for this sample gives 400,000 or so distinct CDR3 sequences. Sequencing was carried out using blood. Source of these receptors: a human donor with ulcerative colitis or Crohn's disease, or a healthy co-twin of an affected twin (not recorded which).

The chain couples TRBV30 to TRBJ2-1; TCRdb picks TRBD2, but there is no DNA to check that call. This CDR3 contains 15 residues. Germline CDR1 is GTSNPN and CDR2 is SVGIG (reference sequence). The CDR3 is CAWSVVAGGPSEQFF.

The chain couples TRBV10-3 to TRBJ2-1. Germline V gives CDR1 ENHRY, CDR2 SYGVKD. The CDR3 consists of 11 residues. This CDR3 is CAISQANEQFF.

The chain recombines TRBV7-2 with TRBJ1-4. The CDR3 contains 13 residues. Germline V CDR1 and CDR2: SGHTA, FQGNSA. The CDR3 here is CASSLGGSEKLFF.